The TCR beta chain described here comes from a study of CD8 T cells in Susac syndrome. This clonotype was seen just once. CDR1 is MNHEY and CDR2 is SVGEGT in the germline V gene. CDR3 length: 13 amino acids. Trimming shortened V by 0 bases and J by 7 bases, and 7 bases separated the two germline ends. RNA in amounts of roughly 0.5 to 1 ug was reverse transcribed with random hexamers. TCRdb reanalysed the immunoSEQ multiplex PCR reads using MiXCR and keeps one entry per CDR3 protein. The repertoire holds some 260,000 distinct CDR3 sequences, with around 93% as singletons. The clonotype originates from a human donor with multiple sclerosis. The V call is TRBV6-2 or TRBV6-3, the J call TRBJ2-1, with unresolved D. Material for sequencing was CD4+ T cells from PBMCs. CDR3 nucleotides: TGTGCCAGCAGTTACTCGTACACTAATGAGCAGTTCTTC. Residues: CASSYSYTNEQFF.